This TCR beta chain was documented in a study of cytomegalovirus exposure and HLA in healthy donors. Vbeta (60) and Jbeta (13) primers were used in the PCR. TCRdb keeps only in-frame clones here, not all; method: immunoSEQ multiplex PCR. The sample includes tens of thousands of clones, roughly 80% of them seen just once. The germline gives CDR1 MNHEY, CDR2 SVGAGI. V was pared by 0 bases and J by 10 bases, with 12 bases between. The CDR3 loop spans 13 amino acids. With regard to this clone: Its matching antigen is unknown.

Study results and limitations: Per published accounts, TCR beta sequences correctly predicted the HLA-A and HLA-B alleles of most subjects. The only immune exposure information that was available was CMV serostatus. In a later analysis, across HLA loci, associated TCR counts were highest for DRB1, lowest for HLA-C.

This TCR came from a woman in her twenties or thirties in good health and CMV-seropositive. The sample comprised PBMCs. V usage is TRBV6-5 and J usage is TRBJ1-2; D gene uncertain. The CDR3 is CASSYSNWEIYTF. Here the CDR3 DNA reads TGTGCCAGCAGTTACTCGAATTGGGAGATCTACACCTTC.